Listed here is a single T cell receptor (beta chain). The antigen remains unidentified. Other DNA variants within this sample encode the same CDR3. These data come from a study of shared clonotypes between healthy human individuals. The CDR3 has 13 residues. CDR1 SGHRS and CDR2 YFSETQ come from the germline V gene. V was cut by 4 bases and J by 1 base, with 8 bases left in between. The deep-level immunoSEQ assay was used. Some clones are missing from TCRdb's copy, which holds only in-frame ones; the method was immunoSEQ multiplex PCR. The table lists approximately 1.5 million clones, 98% to 99% of them singletons. General study points: A handful of donors shared about 4.8% of their naive CD4 clonotypes. The four-donor shared clonotypes exceeded non-shared clonotypes in generation probability, with non-shared ones scoring lower.

This chain uses TRBV5-1 with TRBJ2-5, with D unresolved. The source is a man aged 25 to 40 in good health. Sequenced input: naive CD4+ T cells sorted from blood. Subset noted: CD45RA+ positively selected. The CDR3 sequence: CASSPTSQETQYF. CDR3 nucleotide sequence: TGCGCCAGCAGCCCTACCAGCCAAGAGACCCAGTACTTC.